This TCR beta chain came from a study of T-cell reconstitution after alpha-beta-depleted transplantation in children. Germline V lookup: CDR1 SGDLS, CDR2 YYNGEE. Trimming removed 3 bases from V and 4 bases from J; junction bases left unmatched: 10. The length of the CDR3 is 16 residues. Points from the study as a whole: Surviving recipient T cells and thymic progenitors underlay high day-60 TCRbeta diversity in some patients.

To note about this clonotype: Its antigen remains unidentified.

Unique molecular identifiers were incorporated during preparation of the TCRbeta library. TCRdb analysed the PCR reads with MiXCR anew, one entry per CDR3 protein. The table shows about 980,000 distinct CDR3 sequences, with 25% to 30% occurring only once. V and J are TRBV9 and TRBJ2-7; 10 bases line up with TRBD2. This material consisted of PBMCs, mostly from graft donor cells, taken 360 days after TCRalphabeta/CD19-depleted stem cell transplant. The clonotype comes from a boy in the first two years of life who had a stem cell transplant for SCID, so the T cells may come from the graft donor. The CDR3 nucleotides are TGTGCCAGCAGCGCAGGAATAGCGGGGGGCTTATACGAGCAGTACTTC. Its protein product is CASSAGIAGGLYEQYF.